Below are 18 T cell receptor beta chains sequenced from a single sample in a study of shared clonotypes between healthy human individuals. Generated by immunoSEQ multiplex PCR, the TCRdb table keeps only in-frame clones and is missing some. This sample yields 90,000 to 150,000 clones, of which about 70% are seen a single time; roughly 24% belongs to the top ten. Sequencing was performed on memory CD8+ T cells sorted from blood. Regarding subset: CD45RO+ cells pooled with CCR7-negative TemRA cells. These receptors all come from a woman in her 30s in good health.

A word on this clone: Other DNA sequences from this sample encode an identical CDR3 as well. This sequence joins TRBV28 and TRBJ2-7, with 9 bases matching TRBD2. This CDR3 comprises 13 residues. With 6 bases clipped from V and 1 base from J, the junction kept 1 base outside the gene matches. From germline, CDR1 is MDHEN and CDR2 SYDVKM. CDR3 nucleotides: TGTGCCAGCAGGACTAGCGGATCCTACGAGCAGTACTTC. It is translated as CASRTSGSYEQYF.

The CDR3 reads CASSPGLYQETQYF. The CDR3 DNA is TGTGCCAGCAGTCCGGGACTGTACCAAGAGACCCAGTACTTC. V is TRBV27 and J is TRBJ2-5; TRBD2 might be the D (6 bases). This CDR3 comprises 14 residues. Germline V gene data show CDR1 as MNHEY and CDR2 as SMNVEV (reference sequence). Trimming shortened V by 5 bases and J by 0 bases, and 10 bases separated the two germline ends.

The chain is built from TRBV11-3 and TRBJ2-5; the D gene is possibly TRBD2 (5 bases). Germline lookup yields CDR1 SGHNT and CDR2 YENEEA. The CDR3 covers 14 residues. V lost 5 bases and J 2 bases, leaving 12 bases between the germline ends. This chain's CDR3 is CASSPSPGQETQYF. The CDR3 DNA reads as TGTGCCAGCAGCCCATCCCCGGGGCAAGAGACCCAGTACTTC.

This clone is termed medium-sized. The same CDR3 arises from other DNA sequences in this sample as well. The V gene is TRBV6-4, the J gene TRBJ2-2; 9 bases are a match to TRBD1. J gave up 4 bases and V 6 bases, and 12 bases lay outside the gene matches. Germline lookup yields CDR1 MRHNA and CDR2 SNTAGT. The CDR3 totals 17 residues. CDR3 sequence reads: CASSEGLRQGVTGELFF. CDR3 nucleotide sequence: TGTGCCAGCAGCGAAGGCTTAAGACAGGGGGTCACCGGGGAGCTGTTTTTT.

The genes are TRBV5-1 and TRBJ2-3; no firm D call. CDR1 SGHRS and CDR2 YFSETQ come from the germline V gene. The CDR3 contains 15 residues. Trimming shortened V by 6 bases and J by 3 bases, and 17 bases separated the two germline ends. CDR3 sequence reads: CASTPLRIGTDTQYF. CDR3 sequence (DNA): TGCGCCAGCACCCCGCTGCGGATTGGGACAGATACGCAGTATTTT.

The rearrangement joins TRBV6-4 to TRBJ2-3, with D uncertain. The V end was cut by 3 bases, the J end by 4 bases, with 11 bases between. The CDR3 is 14 residues long. Germline V gives CDR1 MRHNA, CDR2 SNTAGT. The CDR3: CASSDTPIADTQYF. The CDR3 DNA follows: TGTGCCAGCAGTGATACCCCAATTGCAGATACGCAGTATTTT.

This clone showed up just a few times. This CDR3 reads CASTEAQGRKTQYF. CDR3 DNA: TGTGCCAGCACCGAAGCACAGGGAAGGAAGACCCAGTACTTC. J is TRBJ2-5 and V is TRBV5-4; D is possibly TRBD1 (6 bases). The germline gives CDR1 SGHNT, CDR2 YYREEE (reference sequence). The germline V and J ends were trimmed by 6 bases and 6 bases, with 18 bases remaining between them. The CDR3 is 14 residues long.

The CDR3 here is CASSYGGIENTIYF. CDR3 DNA sequence: TGTGCCAGCAGTTACGGTGGTATCGAAAACACCATATATTTT. This sequence joins TRBV6-5 and TRBJ1-3, with no clear D. Germline V gene lookup returns CDR1 MNHEY and CDR2 SVGAGI. CDR3 length equals 14 residues. V lost 2 bases, J lost 6 bases, and 11 bases lay in between.

This clone has only a few counts. The chain couples TRBV7-2 to TRBJ2-5; D might be TRBD1 (6 bases). Per germline, CDR1 SGHTA and CDR2 FQGNSA. This CDR3 is built from 14 residues. V was clipped by 6 bases and J by 9 bases, with 20 bases between them. The CDR3 nucleotides are TGTGCCAGCAGTCGTGACAGGCGCGAGTGGGCCCAGTACTTC. It specifies CASSRDRREWAQYF.

As concerns this clone: The junction differs from germline at one of its ends, possibly a read error. The chain couples TRBV7-9 to TRBJ2-7; the D is unclear. The CDR3 has 12 residues. CDR1 is SEHNR, CDR2 FQNEAQ, per germline (reference sequence). In DNA, the CDR3 is TGTGCCAGCAGCTTTGAGGATTTTCCCTCGAACTTC. This translates into CASSFEDFPSNF.

The chain couples TRBV13 to TRBJ1-1, with TRBD1 matching 9 bases. Germline lookup yields CDR1 PRHDT and CDR2 FYEKMQ (reference sequence). The J segment lost 1 base and the V segment lost 4 bases, leaving 1 base of the junction unmatched. The CDR3 runs to 14 residues. The CDR3 spells CASSSGQGNTEAFF. The CDR3 coding sequence is TGTGCCAGCAGCTCGGGACAGGGGAACACTGAAGCTTTCTTT.

The table lists this clone with a count of one. This sequence joins TRBV5-6 and TRBJ2-2; 7 nucleotides agree with TRBD2. J was trimmed by 8 bases and V by 0 bases; bases with no gene match: 7. This CDR3 region has 15 residues. Germline values: CDR1 SGHDT, CDR2 YYEEEE. The CDR3 nucleotides read TGTGCCAGCAGCTTGGACGGGAGGAACAGGGGGGAGCTGTTTTTT. Translation gives CASSLDGRNRGELFF. The full variable domain, rest sourced from reference TRBV5-6 and TRBJ2-2, is DAGVTQSPTHLIKTRGQQVTLRCSPKSGHDTVSWYQQALGQGPQFIFQYYEEEERQRGNFPDRFSGHQFPNYSSELNVNALLLGDSALYLCASSLDGRNRGELFFGEGSRLTVL.

The chain carries TRBV15 and TRBJ1-5; no definite D call. The germline gives CDR1 LNHNV, CDR2 YYDKDF (reference sequence). V lost 8 bases, J lost 2 bases, and 13 bases lay in between. The CDR3 runs to 14 residues. CDR3 coding DNA: TGTGCCACCGAAGGTTCCGGTGGCAATCAGCCCCAGCATTTT. As protein: CATEGSGGNQPQHF.

The chain recombines TRBV2 with TRBJ1-4, with 8 bases lining up with TRBD1. J lost 5 bases, V lost 4 bases, and 15 bases had no gene match. Germline V gives CDR1 SNHLY, CDR2 FYNNEI. CDR3 length equals 18 residues. The CDR3 DNA sequence: TGTGCCAGCAGTGCATTTCCGGGACAGGTACCCAACAATGAAAAACTGTTTTTT. It yields the protein CASSAFPGQVPNNEKLFF. The full variable domain, rest sourced from reference TRBV2 and TRBJ1-4, is EPEVTQTPSHQVTQMGQEVILRCVPISNHLYFYWYRQILGQKVEFLVSFYNNEISEKSEIFDDQFSVERPDGSNFTLKIRSTKLEDSAMYFCASSAFPGQVPNNEKLFFGSGTQLSVL.

The rearrangement joins TRBV28 to TRBJ1-2, with TRBD1 as a possible D gene (5 bases). V lost 6 bases and J 4 bases, leaving 15 bases between the germline ends. Germline-derived CDR1 and CDR2 are MDHEN and SYDVKM. This CDR3 is 14 amino acids long. The CDR3 reads CASSLGQSVYGYTF. In DNA form, the CDR3 reads TGTGCCAGCAGCCTGGGGCAGAGTGTCTATGGCTACACCTTC.

This clone was counted a few times. This chain connects TRBV19 to TRBJ2-1; TRBD2 might be the D (5 bases). V lost 8 bases and J lost 0, with 17 bases in between. CDR3 length equals 16 residues. Germline loops: CDR1 LNHDA, CDR2 SQIVND (reference sequence). In DNA, the CDR3 is TGTGCCAGTTCCCCGATCGAGCGGACCTCCTACAATGAGCAGTTCTTC. Translating gives CASSPIERTSYNEQFF. Using reference TRBV19 and TRBJ2-1 for the parts outside the CDR3, the full variable domain is DGGITQSPKYLFRKEGQNVTLSCEQNLNHDAMYWYRQDPGQGLRLIYYSQIVNDFQKGDIAEGYSVSREKKESFPLTVTSAQKNPTAFYLCASSPIERTSYNEQFFGPGTRLTVL.

This clone was observed at least ten times. The chain has TRBV7-3 and TRBJ1-1, with unresolved D. The V and J ends lost 3 bases and 0 bases respectively, with 5 bases between them. Germline V gene lookup returns CDR1 SGHTA and CDR2 FQGTGA. CDR3 length: 13 amino acids. CDR3 residues: CASSFGMNTEAFF. The CDR3 DNA reads as TGTGCCAGCAGCTTTGGGATGAACACTGAAGCTTTCTTT.

This clone was counted a few times. The genes are TRBV2 and TRBJ2-4; no clear D. Trimming pared 7 bases from V and 1 base from J, leaving 11 bases between. The CDR3 contains 14 residues. CDR1 is SNHLY, CDR2 FYNNEI, per germline. The CDR3 region has the DNA TGTGCCAGCAAGCAAGAAGTGGCCAAAAACATTCAGTACTTC. Its translation is CASKQEVAKNIQYF.